What follows are 18 T cell receptor beta chains derived from one specimen sequenced in a study of graft-versus-host responses after intestinal transplantation (dated by TCRdb to the early 2020s). The method was the immunoSEQ multiplex PCR assay. What TCRdb holds here is the immuneACCESS table cut down to in-frame rearrangements. Part of the clones is not present; checked against another copy, under half of the missing clones reflect an unresolved V gene, and the others are unexplained. The table for this sample lists fewer than 20,000 clones; approximately 95% of them were counted only once. Clones ranked in the top ten supply 0.79% of the sample. The specimen comprised PBMCs, sampled 23 days after intestinal transplant. The origin of the receptors is a human patient who received an intestinal transplant, so some T cells may come from the graft donor.

This chain uses TRBV4-1 with TRBJ2-7, with 8 bases that match TRBD1. V was pared by 4 bases and J by 0 bases, with 8 bases of the junction left unmatched. Germline CDR1 MGHRA, CDR2 YSYEKL. CDR3 length: 16 amino acids. The chain's CDR3 is CASSLSGQVGSYEQYF. In nucleotides, the CDR3 is TGCGCCAGCAGCCTGTCGGGACAGGTCGGCTCCTACGAGCAGTACTTC.

The chain combines TRBV6-1 with TRBJ1-1; unclear D gene. The CDR3 consists of 11 residues. Trimming cost V 5 bases and J 9 bases, with 10 bases left between them. The germline CDR1 and CDR2 sequences are MNHNS and SASEGT. The CDR3 DNA reads as TGTGCCAGCAGTTACGGGCAGAAAGCTTTCTTT. This encodes CASSYGQKAFF.

The chain carries TRBV30 and TRBJ1-4; tentative D call: TRBD1 (5 bases). V was trimmed by 0 bases and J by 8 bases, leaving 13 bases between them. Germline CDR1 reads GTSNPN; CDR2 reads SVGIG (reference sequence). The CDR3 covers 14 residues. The CDR3 sequence: CAWSVGTTGEKLFF. DNA for the CDR3: TGTGCCTGGAGTGTCGGGACCACGGGGGAAAAACTGTTTTTT.

J is TRBJ2-1 and V is TRBV30; 8 bases map to TRBD2. V dropped 4 bases and J dropped 4; count of bases not matched to a gene: 9. Germline values: CDR1 GTSNPN, CDR2 SVGIG (reference sequence). CDR3 size: 15 residues. Here the CDR3 DNA reads TGTGCCTGGATCCCAGAGACTAGCGCATACAATGAGCAGTTCTTC. It specifies CAWIPETSAYNEQFF.

The chain couples TRBV7-9 to TRBJ2-2, with 7 bases lining up with TRBD1. V lost 5 bases to trimming and J lost 7 bases; unmatched junction nucleotides: 7. The CDR3 totals 14 residues. Germline CDR1 reads SEHNR; CDR2 reads FQNEAQ (reference sequence). DNA for the CDR3: TGTGCCAGCAGCCCCGACAGGGCAAACGGGGAGCTGTTTTTT. As protein: CASSPDRANGELFF. The variable domain in full, with the rest retrieved from reference TRBV7-9 and TRBJ2-2, is DTGVSQNPRHKITKRGQNVTFRCDPISEHNRLYWYRQTLGQGPEFLTYFQNEAQLEKSRLLSDRFSAERPKGSFSTLEIQRTEQGDSAMYLCASSPDRANGELFFGEGSRLTVL.

This chain joins TRBV6-6 and TRBJ2-2, with D uncertain. Germline CDR1 MNHNY, CDR2 SVGAGI (reference sequence). The CDR3 sequence is 16 residues long. Trimming removed 3 bases from V and 0 bases from J, with 11 bases in between. CDR3 nucleotide sequence: TGTGCCAGCAGTTATCCGGGCCGCGCGAACACCGGGGAGCTGTTTTTT. It is translated as CASSYPGRANTGELFF.

The V gene is TRBV28, the J gene TRBJ2-7; D remains unclear. Trimming took off 8 bases at V and 2 bases at J, with 10 bases between the two ends. The CDR3 has 12 amino acids. Germline values: CDR1 MDHEN, CDR2 SYDVKM. CDR3 region: CASATPPYEQYF. Here the CDR3 DNA reads TGTGCCAGCGCAACCCCCCCCTACGAGCAGTACTTC.

V usage is TRBV21-1 and J usage is TRBJ1-5. TRBV21-1 is described as a pseudogene. The CDR3 sequence is 16 residues long. CDR3 sequence reads: CASSKGVARPNQPQHF. The CDR3 nucleotides are TGTGCCAGCAGCAAAGGAGTAGCACGGCCAAATCAGCCCCAGCATTTT.

CDR3 DNA: TGTGCCAGCAGCAAATATCAAGAGAATAGCAATCAGCCCCAGCATTTT. This encodes CASSKYQENSNQPQHF. V is TRBV21-1 and J is TRBJ1-5. TRBV21-1 is listed as a pseudogene. The CDR3 length is 16 residues.

The chain joins TRBV14 to TRBJ2-3; tentative D call: TRBD1 (5 bases). The V and J ends lost 4 bases and 4 bases respectively, with 15 bases between them. The CDR3 covers 15 residues. In germline, CDR1 is SGHDN, CDR2 FVKESK. As DNA, the CDR3 is TGTGCCAGCAGCCCCCGAGGTTCAGGGTCAGATACGCAGTATTTT. This encodes CASSPRGSGSDTQYF. The variable domain in full, with the rest retrieved from reference TRBV14 and TRBJ2-3, is EAGVTQFPSHSVIEKGQTVTLRCDPISGHDNLYWYRRVMGKEIKFLLHFVKESKQDESGMPNNRFLAERTGGTYSTLKVQPAELEDSGVYFCASSPRGSGSDTQYFGPGTRLTVL.

Points on this clone: Other DNA variants within this sample encode the same CDR3. This sequence joins TRBV27 and TRBJ2-7, with D perhaps TRBD2 (6 bases). CDR1 and CDR2 from the germline V gene are MNHEY and SMNVEV (reference sequence). V was clipped by 3 bases and J by 4 bases, with 13 bases between them. This CDR3 region has 14 residues. The DNA for the CDR3 is TGTGCCAGCAGTTTCGGGACGGCGGGGTACGAGCAGTACTTC. Translation: CASSFGTAGYEQYF.

This chain uses TRBV9 with TRBJ2-1, with 7 nucleotides matching TRBD2. The CDR3 runs to 20 residues. Germline V CDR1 and CDR2: SGDLS, YYNGEE. V lost 4 bases to trimming and J lost 4 bases; unmatched junction nucleotides: 23. CDR3 nucleotides: TGTGCCAGCAGCTCCCCCTCCGGGACTATCTCCTCCGGCCGGTACAATGAGCAGTTCTTC. Translated, it gives CASSSPSGTISSGRYNEQFF.

The chain links TRBV10-2 to TRBJ2-7, with 7 positions matching TRBD2. The CDR3 loop spans 15 amino acids. V was pared by 10 bases and J by 0 bases, with 12 bases of the junction left unmatched. The germline V gene encodes CDR1 WSHSY and CDR2 SAAADI. CDR3: CAIQPGLEDSYEQYF. The CDR3 DNA reads as TGCGCCATTCAGCCAGGACTAGAAGACTCCTACGAGCAGTACTTC.

The genes are TRBV5-4 and TRBJ1-1; no clear D. Germline values: CDR1 SGHNT, CDR2 YYREEE (reference sequence). V gave up 3 bases and J gave up 5 bases, with 11 bases separating them. This CDR3 has 13 amino acids. The CDR3 protein is CASSSWLQTEAFF. Here the CDR3 DNA reads TGTGCCAGCAGCTCCTGGCTACAGACTGAAGCTTTCTTT.

The CDR3 loop is CASSLTPGREQYF. In DNA, the CDR3 is TGTGCCAGCAGTTTAACTCCGGGGCGCGAGCAGTACTTC. The chain links TRBV27 to TRBJ2-7; the D call may be TRBD1 or TRBD2 (5 bases each). Trimming shortened V by 2 bases and J by 6 bases, and 11 bases separated the two germline ends. Germline V CDR1 and CDR2: MNHEY, SMNVEV (reference sequence). CDR3 size: 13 residues.

J is TRBJ1-1 and V is TRBV7-8; a weak D match, TRBD1 (5 bases). This CDR3 spans 20 amino acids. From germline, CDR1 is SGHVS and CDR2 FQNEAQ. V was shortened by 1 base and J by 0 bases, with 24 bases between the two germline ends. The CDR3 region has the DNA TGTGCCAGCAGCTTAGGTAGGGATCTCGAGGGGAATGGTATGAACACTGAAGCTTTCTTT. This sequence encodes CASSLGRDLEGNGMNTEAFF.

This clone was counted a single time. The chain combines TRBV7-6 with TRBJ2-1; D is possibly TRBD2 (6 bases). CDR1 and CDR2 from the germline V gene are SGHVS and FNYEAQ. This CDR3 is built from 14 residues. Deletions cut 0 bases from V and 4 bases from J, with 7 bases between. In DNA form, the CDR3 reads TGTGCCAGCAGCTTAGCGGGGAGGTACAATGAGCAGTTCTTC. It is translated as CASSLAGRYNEQFF. Filled out from reference TRBV7-6 and TRBJ2-1, the complete variable domain reads GAGVSQSPRYKVTKRGQDVALRCDPISGHVSLYWYRQALGQGPEFLTYFNYEAQQDKSGLPNDRFSAERPEGSISTLTIQRTEQRDSAMYRCASSLAGRYNEQFFGPGTRLTVL.

With respect to this clone: The junction and the germline gene differ at one end; a read error may be behind it. The gene calls are TRBV9 and TRBJ2-3; 12 bases align to TRBD2. Looked up from germline, CDR1 is SGDLS and CDR2 is YYNGEE. The CDR3 is made up of 18 amino acids. The DNA of the CDR3 is TGTGCCAGCAGCCTCGTGACCGGACTAGCGGGACTGACAGATACGCAGTTTTTT. Translating gives CASSLVTGLAGLTDTQFF.